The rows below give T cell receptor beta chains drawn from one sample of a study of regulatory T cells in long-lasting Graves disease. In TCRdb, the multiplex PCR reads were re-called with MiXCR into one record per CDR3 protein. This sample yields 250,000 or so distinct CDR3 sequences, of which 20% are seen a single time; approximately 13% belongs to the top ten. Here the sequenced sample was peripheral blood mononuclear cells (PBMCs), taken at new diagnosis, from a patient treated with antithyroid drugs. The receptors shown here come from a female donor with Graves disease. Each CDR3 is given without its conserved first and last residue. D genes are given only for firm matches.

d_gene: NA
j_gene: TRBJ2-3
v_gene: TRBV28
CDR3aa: ASSFLQGTDTQY

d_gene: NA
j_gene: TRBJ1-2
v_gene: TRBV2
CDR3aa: VSSEAGTHYGYT

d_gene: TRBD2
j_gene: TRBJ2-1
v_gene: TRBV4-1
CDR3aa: ASSQDPSGGGNEQF

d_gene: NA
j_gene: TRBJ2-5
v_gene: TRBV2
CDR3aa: ASSDGYQETQY

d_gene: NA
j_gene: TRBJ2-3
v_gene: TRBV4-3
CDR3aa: ASSQGPFETEIAQY

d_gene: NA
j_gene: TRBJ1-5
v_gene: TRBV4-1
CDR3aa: ASSQDTTSNQPQH

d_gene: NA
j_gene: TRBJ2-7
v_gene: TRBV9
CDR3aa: ASSAPEGYEQY

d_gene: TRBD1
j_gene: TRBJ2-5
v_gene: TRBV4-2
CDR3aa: ASSQAWSTGGGETQY

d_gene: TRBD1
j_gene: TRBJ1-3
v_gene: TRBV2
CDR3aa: ASSLTGTVGNTIY

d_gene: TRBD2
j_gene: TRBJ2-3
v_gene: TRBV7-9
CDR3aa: ASTSGGATQY

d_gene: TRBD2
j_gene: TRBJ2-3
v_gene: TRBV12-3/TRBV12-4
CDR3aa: ATSDLLAGGPDTQY

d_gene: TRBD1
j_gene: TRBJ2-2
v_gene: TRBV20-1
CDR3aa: SAPTSGGRTGELF

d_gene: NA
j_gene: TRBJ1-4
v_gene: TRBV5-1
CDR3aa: ASSSRGGRMSTNEKLF

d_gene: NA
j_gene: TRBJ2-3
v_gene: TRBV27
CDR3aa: ASSLNFGDTQY

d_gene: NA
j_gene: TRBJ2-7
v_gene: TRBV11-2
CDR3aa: ASSLDGPVYEQY

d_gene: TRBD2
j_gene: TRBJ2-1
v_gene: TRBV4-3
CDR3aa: ASSRGTSGGAVDEQF

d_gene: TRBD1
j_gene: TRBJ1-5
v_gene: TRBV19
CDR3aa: ASSGTGGNQPQH

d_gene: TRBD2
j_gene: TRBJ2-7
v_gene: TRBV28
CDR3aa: ASSPAGRGGGYEQY

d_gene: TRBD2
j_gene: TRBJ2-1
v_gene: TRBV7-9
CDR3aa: ASTRWTSGGPYNEQF

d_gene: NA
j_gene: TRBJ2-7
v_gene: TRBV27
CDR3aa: ASSLMSDGAYEQY

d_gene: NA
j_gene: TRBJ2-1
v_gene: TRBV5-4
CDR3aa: ASSTGLSSYNEQF

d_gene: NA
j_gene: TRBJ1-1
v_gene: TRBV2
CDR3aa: ASRGDYTEAF

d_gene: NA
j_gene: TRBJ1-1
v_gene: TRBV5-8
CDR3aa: ASSPRRGAMNTEAF

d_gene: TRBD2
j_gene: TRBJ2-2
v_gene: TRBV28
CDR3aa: ASRGGRANTGELF

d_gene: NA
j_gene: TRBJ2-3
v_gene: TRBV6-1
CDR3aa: ASSVAGDTQY